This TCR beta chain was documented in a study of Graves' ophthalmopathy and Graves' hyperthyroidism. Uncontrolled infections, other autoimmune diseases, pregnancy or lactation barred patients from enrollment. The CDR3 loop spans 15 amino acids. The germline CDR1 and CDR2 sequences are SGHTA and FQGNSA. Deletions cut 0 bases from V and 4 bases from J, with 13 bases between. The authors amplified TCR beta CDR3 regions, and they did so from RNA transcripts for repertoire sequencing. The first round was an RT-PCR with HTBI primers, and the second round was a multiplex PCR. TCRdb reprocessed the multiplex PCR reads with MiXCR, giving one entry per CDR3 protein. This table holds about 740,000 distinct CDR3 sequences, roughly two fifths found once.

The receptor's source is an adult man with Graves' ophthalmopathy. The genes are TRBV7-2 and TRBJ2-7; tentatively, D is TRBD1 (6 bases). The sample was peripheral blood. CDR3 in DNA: TGTGCCAGCAGCTTAGCGCGGACAGCAGCTTACGAGCAGTACTTC. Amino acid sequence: CASSLARTAAYEQYF.